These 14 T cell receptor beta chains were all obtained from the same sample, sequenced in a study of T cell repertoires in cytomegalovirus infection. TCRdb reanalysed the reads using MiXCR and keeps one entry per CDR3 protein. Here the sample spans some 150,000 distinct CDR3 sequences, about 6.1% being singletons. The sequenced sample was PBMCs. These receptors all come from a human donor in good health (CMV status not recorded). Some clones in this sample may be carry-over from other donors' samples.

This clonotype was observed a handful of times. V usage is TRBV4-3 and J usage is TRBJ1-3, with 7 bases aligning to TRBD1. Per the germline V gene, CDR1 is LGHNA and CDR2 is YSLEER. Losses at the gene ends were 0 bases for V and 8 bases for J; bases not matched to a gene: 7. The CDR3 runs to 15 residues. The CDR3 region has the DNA TGCGCCAGCAGCCAAGAGGGCAGGGGGATCGACACCATATATTTT. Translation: CASSQEGRGIDTIYF.

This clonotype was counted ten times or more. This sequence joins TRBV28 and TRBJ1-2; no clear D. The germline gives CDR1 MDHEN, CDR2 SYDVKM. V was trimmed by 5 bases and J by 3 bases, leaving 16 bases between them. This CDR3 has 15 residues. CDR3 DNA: TGTGCCAGCAGTCGTCGGCTACCAGAAGACTATGGCTACACCTTC. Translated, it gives CASSRRLPEDYGYTF.

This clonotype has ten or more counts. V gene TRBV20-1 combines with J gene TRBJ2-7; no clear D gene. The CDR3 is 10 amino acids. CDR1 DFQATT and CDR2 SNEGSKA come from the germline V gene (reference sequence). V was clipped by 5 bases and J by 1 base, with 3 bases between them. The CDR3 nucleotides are TGCAGTGCTGAATCCTACGAGCAGTACTTC. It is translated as CSAESYEQYF.

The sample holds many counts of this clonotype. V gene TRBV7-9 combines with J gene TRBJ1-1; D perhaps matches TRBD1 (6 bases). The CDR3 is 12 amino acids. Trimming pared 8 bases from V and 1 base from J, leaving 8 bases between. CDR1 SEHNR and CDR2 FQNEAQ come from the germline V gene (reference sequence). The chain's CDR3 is CASGTPNTEAFF. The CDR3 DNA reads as TGTGCCAGCGGGACACCGAACACTGAAGCTTTCTTT.

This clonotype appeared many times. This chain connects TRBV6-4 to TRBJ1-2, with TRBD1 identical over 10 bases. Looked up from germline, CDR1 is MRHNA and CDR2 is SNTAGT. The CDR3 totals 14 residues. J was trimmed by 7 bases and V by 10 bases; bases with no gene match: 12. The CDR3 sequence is CATPGGTGVSGYTF. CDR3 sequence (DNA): TGTGCCACCCCAGGCGGGACAGGGGTTAGTGGCTACACCTTC.

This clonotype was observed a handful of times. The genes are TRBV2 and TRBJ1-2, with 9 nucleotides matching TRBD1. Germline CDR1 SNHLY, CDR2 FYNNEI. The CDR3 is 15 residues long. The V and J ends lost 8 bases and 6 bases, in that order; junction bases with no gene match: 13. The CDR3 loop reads CASPEGIGTGNGYTF. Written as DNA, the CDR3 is TGTGCCAGCCCCGAGGGGATCGGGACAGGGAATGGCTACACCTTC.

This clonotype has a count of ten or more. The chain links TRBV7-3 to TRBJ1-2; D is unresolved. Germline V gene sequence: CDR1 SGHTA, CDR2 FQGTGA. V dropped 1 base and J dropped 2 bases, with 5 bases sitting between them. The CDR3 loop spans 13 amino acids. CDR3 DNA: TGTGCCAGCAGCTTAAACAGAAACTATGGCTACACCTTC. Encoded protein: CASSLNRNYGYTF. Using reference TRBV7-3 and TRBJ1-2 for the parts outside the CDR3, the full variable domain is GAGVSQTPSNKVTEKGKYVELRCDPISGHTALYWYRQSLGQGPEFLIYFQGTGAADDSGLPNDRFFAVRPEGSVSTLKIQRTERGDSAVYLCASSLNRNYGYTFGSGTRLTVV.

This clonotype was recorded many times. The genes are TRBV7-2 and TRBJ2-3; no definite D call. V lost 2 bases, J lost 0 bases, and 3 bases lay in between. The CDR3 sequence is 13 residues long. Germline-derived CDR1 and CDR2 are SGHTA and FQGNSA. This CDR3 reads CASSLSSTDTQYF. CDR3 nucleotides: TGTGCCAGCAGCTTAAGCAGCACAGATACGCAGTATTTT.

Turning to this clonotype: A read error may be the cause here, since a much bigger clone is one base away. CDR3 residues: CAIRGGSTDTQYF. The CDR3 region has the DNA TGTGCCATCCGAGGGGGTAGCACAGATACGCAGTATTTT. The chain couples TRBV10-3 to TRBJ2-3, with D possibly matching TRBD1 (6 bases). The CDR3 runs to 13 residues. Germline V gene sequence: CDR1 ENHRY, CDR2 SYGVKD. Trimming pared 8 bases from V and 0 bases from J, leaving 9 bases between.

CDR3 sequence: CASSLGGRGMSYTF. The CDR3 region has the DNA TGTGCCAGCAGTTTGGGGGGACGGGGGATGTCTTACACCTTC. The chain is built from TRBV28 and TRBJ1-2, with a possible D match to TRBD1 (5 bases). Between the trimmed V and J ends, which lost 3 bases and 11 bases, there was a span of 19 bases. This CDR3 has 14 residues. The germline V gene has CDR1 MDHEN and CDR2 SYDVKM.

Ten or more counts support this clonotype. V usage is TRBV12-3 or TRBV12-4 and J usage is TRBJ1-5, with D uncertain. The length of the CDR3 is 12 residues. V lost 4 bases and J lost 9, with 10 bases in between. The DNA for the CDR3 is TGTGCCAGCAGTTCCGGTCTTTCGCCCCAGCATTTT. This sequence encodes CASSSGLSPQHF.

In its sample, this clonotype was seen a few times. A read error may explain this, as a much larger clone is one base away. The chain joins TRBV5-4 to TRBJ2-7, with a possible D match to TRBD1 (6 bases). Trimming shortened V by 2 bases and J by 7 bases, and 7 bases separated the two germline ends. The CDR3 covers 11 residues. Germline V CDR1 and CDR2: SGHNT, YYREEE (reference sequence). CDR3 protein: CASSLDREQYF. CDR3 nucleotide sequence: TGTGCCAGCAGCTTAGACAGGGAGCAGTACTTC.

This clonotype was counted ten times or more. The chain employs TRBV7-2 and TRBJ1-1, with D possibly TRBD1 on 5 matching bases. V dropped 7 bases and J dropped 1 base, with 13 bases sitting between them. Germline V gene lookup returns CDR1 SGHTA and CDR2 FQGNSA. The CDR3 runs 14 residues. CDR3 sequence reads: CASTPGGANTEAFF. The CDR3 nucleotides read TGTGCCAGCACCCCGGGAGGGGCGAACACTGAAGCTTTCTTT.

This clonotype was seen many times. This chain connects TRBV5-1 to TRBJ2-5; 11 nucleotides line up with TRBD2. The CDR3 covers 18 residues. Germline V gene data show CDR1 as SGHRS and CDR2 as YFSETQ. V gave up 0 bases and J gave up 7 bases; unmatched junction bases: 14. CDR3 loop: CASSLEVAGGLLSGTQYF. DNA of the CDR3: TGCGCCAGCAGCTTGGAAGTAGCGGGGGGGCTACTTTCGGGGACCCAGTACTTC.